This record concerns one T cell receptor (beta chain) sequence. No antigen is known for it. The PCR ran on 60 Vbeta and 13 Jbeta primers. Clones were read by immunoSEQ multiplex PCR, and TCRdb kept only the in-frame ones, dropping some. The table has about 120,000 clones, approximately 80% seen once; the top ten hold around 1.6%. The data stem from a study of cytomegalovirus exposure and HLA in healthy donors. Study-wide points: DRB1 showed the most TCR associations and HLA-C the fewest in a later analysis, as rates varied by HLA locus. Across all donors, roughly uniform sequencing depth was an assumption of the presence/absence analyses.

Nominal health characterized the donors when sampled, though unrecorded immune exposures were likely. The CDR3 has 13 amino acids. In germline, CDR1 is SGHRS, CDR2 YFSETQ. V dropped 0 bases and J dropped 2 bases, with 5 bases sitting between them. The sample comprised PBMCs. The TCR comes from a woman aged 18-29 years in good health and CMV-seronegative. The chain recombines TRBV5-1 with TRBJ2-5; D call uncertain. The CDR3 region is CASSLGPQETQYF. For the CDR3, the DNA is TGCGCCAGCAGCTTGGGTCCACAAGAGACCCAGTACTTC.